This TCR beta chain derives from a study of cytomegalovirus exposure and HLA in healthy donors. Notes on the study in general: The classifier was said to identify cytomegalovirus status with high specificity and sensitivity. Subsequent analysis revealed that first-cohort TCR clusters tended to co-occur in the approximately 120 validation repertoires.

As to this clone: Antigen: not known.

TCRdb's table, derived via immunoSEQ multiplex PCR, lists solely in-frame clones and lacks some. The sample lists about 98,000 clones; 87% were seen once. The CDR3 covers 17 residues. Deletions cut 0 bases from V and 1 base from J, with 12 bases between. Germline V gene sequence: CDR1 SGHTA, CDR2 FQGTGA. The material sequenced was PBMCs. This rearrangement joins TRBV7-3 to TRBJ2-2; D is possibly TRBD1 (6 bases). The TCR originated in a woman aged 25-40 years in good health and CMV-seronegative. This CDR3 reads CASSLTTDRRNTGELFF. For the CDR3, the DNA is TGTGCCAGCAGCTTAACGACGGACAGAAGGAACACCGGGGAGCTGTTTTTT.